This T cell receptor beta chain is drawn from a study of OX40 agonist ivuxolimab in advanced cancers. In the study overall: Among those enrolled, mean age was about 63 years (range about 23 to 85) and over 70% were male.

Study results and limitations: Normalized expansion of T-cell clones was also low for some nonresponders.

In the case of this clone: Its antigen is currently unknown.

With V trimmed by 4 bases and J by 2 bases, 6 bases remained unmatched. Germline lookup yields CDR1 SGHKS and CDR2 YYEKEE (reference sequence). This CDR3 is built from 15 residues. Produced via immunoSEQ multiplex PCR; TCRdb's table is partial and in-frame only. Here the sample spans some 70,000 clones, roughly nine tenths being singletons. Sequencing used CD4+ or CD8+ T cells sorted from blood, obtained in a trial of the OX40 agonist ivuxolimab. This chain links TRBV5-5 with TRBJ2-7, with TRBD1 matching over 10 bases. This TCR was recovered from an adult with an advanced solid tumor such as melanoma, head and neck, liver or kidney cancer. The CDR3 loop reads CASSLGQGVTYEQYF. The CDR3 nucleotides read TGTGCCAGCAGCCTCGGACAGGGGGTAACCTACGAGCAGTACTTC. The full variable domain, in which reference TRBV5-5 and TRBJ2-7 provide the parts outside the CDR3, is DAGVTQSPTHLIKTRGQQVTLRCSPISGHKSVSWYQQVLGQGPQFIFQYYEKEERGRGNFPDRFSARQFPNYSSELNVNALLLGDSALYLCASSLGQGVTYEQYFGPGTRLTVT.